The 8 T cell receptor beta chains presented below share a single source sample, sequenced in a study of cytomegalovirus exposure and HLA in healthy donors. Both 60 Vbeta primers and 13 Jbeta primers went into the PCR. The repertoire was sequenced with immunoSEQ multiplex PCR; TCRdb's copy has only in-frame clones and lacks some. This table holds 130,000 to 150,000 clones, 73% found once. Sequenced material: PBMCs. These receptors originate from a woman aged 35 to 49 in good health and CMV-seronegative.

V is TRBV6-1 and J is TRBJ2-3; 9 bases are shared with TRBD1. J was trimmed by 3 bases and V by 4 bases; bases with no gene match: 5. This CDR3 has 15 amino acids. Germline lookup yields CDR1 MNHNS and CDR2 SASEGT. The CDR3 nucleotides read TGTGCCAGCAGTGCCGGGACAGGGAGAACAGATACGCAGTATTTT. This translates into CASSAGTGRTDTQYF.

The V gene is TRBV6-1, the J gene TRBJ1-6; weak D call: TRBD1 (5 bases). The CDR3 runs 12 residues. V lost 8 bases to trimming and J lost 5 bases, with 7 bases between them. Germline V gene sequence: CDR1 MNHNS, CDR2 SASEGT. The CDR3 nucleotides are TGTGCCAGCGACAGAGATAATTCACCCCTCCACTTT. Translation gives CASDRDNSPLHF.

This sequence joins TRBV5-1 and TRBJ1-3, with D unclear. The V gene's germline CDR1 is SGHRS and CDR2 YFSETQ. V gave up 3 bases and J gave up 8 bases, with 12 bases separating them. The length of the CDR3 is 13 residues. The CDR3 is CASSSRGGDTIYF. CDR3 sequence (DNA): TGCGCCAGCAGCTCTCGGGGAGGAGACACCATATATTTT. The full variable domain, completed using reference TRBV5-1 and TRBJ1-3, is KAGVTQTPRYLIKTRGQQVTLSCSPISGHRSVSWYQQTPGQGLQFLFEYFSETQRNKGNFPGRFSGRQFSNSRSEMNVSTLELGDSALYLCASSSRGGDTIYFGEGSWLTVV.

The chain has TRBV6-1 and TRBJ2-1; TRBD2 aligns across 9 bases. The CDR3 covers 15 residues. Germline V gene sequence: CDR1 MNHNS, CDR2 SASEGT. Unmatched junction bases numbered 9, after V lost 8 bases and J lost 4 bases. The CDR3 DNA sequence: TGTGCCAGCCACGAGGGGACTAGCCCTTACAATGAGCAGTTCTTC. Protein: CASHEGTSPYNEQFF.

This chain uses TRBV5-1 with TRBJ2-1, with 11 bases identical to TRBD1. Germline V gives CDR1 SGHRS, CDR2 YFSETQ. Trimming removed 7 bases from V and 8 bases from J; junction bases left unmatched: 11. The CDR3 length is 15 residues. CDR3 nucleotides: TGCGCCAGCGGTACCGGGACAGGGGGAGAGCATGAGCAGTTCTTC. Its protein is CASGTGTGGEHEQFF.

The chain combines TRBV2 with TRBJ1-2; D not resolved. V lost 1 base to trimming and J lost 14 bases, with 11 bases between them. Germline lookup yields CDR1 SNHLY and CDR2 FYNNEI. This CDR3 region has 11 residues. Here the CDR3 DNA reads TGTGCCAGCAGTGAAGGGTTACCGCGGACCTTC. Protein sequence: CASSEGLPRTF.

The CDR3 region is CASSATGTGAEQYF. CDR3 nucleotides: TGCGCCAGCAGCGCAACCGGGACAGGGGCCGAGCAGTACTTC. The chain has TRBV5-1 and TRBJ2-7; 10 bases line up with TRBD1. With 4 bases clipped from V and 6 bases from J, the junction kept 7 bases outside the gene matches. There are 14 residues in the CDR3. CDR1 and CDR2 (germline): SGHRS, YFSETQ.

Notes on this clone: This same CDR3 is encoded by further DNA sequences in the sample. The chain uses TRBV11-2 and TRBJ2-5; 7 bases align to TRBD2. The CDR3 loop spans 14 amino acids. The germline V gene encodes CDR1 SGHAT and CDR2 FQNNGV. The ends lost 4 bases at V and 2 bases at J; junction bases unmatched: 4. Here the CDR3 reads CASSSPGLQETQYF. DNA for the CDR3: TGTGCCAGCAGCTCACCGGGACTACAAGAGACCCAGTACTTC.